This T cell receptor (beta chain) was identified during a study of T cell responses to AZD1222 COVID-19 vaccine. This CDR3 has 15 amino acids. V lost 5 bases, J lost 1 base, and 9 bases lay in between. Germline CDR1 MNHEY, CDR2 SVGEGT. As concerns this clone: Its specificity is unknown.

Generated by immunoSEQ multiplex PCR, the TCRdb table keeps only in-frame clones and is missing some. The repertoire consists of about 200,000 clones, with approximately 92% occurring once and the leading ten covering roughly 1.3%. Study-wide results and limits: With dominance at 160-218 and 743-854, vaccine-associated CD4 TCRs spanned spike. A mostly white British donor set with more females was recruited, and clonal diversity was possibly underestimated. Recipients of two AZD1222 doses showed rising Spike-specific TCR breadth and depth. Reportedly, nearly half of unique spike TCRs recognized epitopes outside B.1.351/B.1.1.7 mutations.

The specimen comprised peripheral blood, sampled on day 0 of AZD1222 vaccination. This TCR derives from an adult in good health. V is TRBV6-2 or TRBV6-3 and J is TRBJ2-6, with D possibly TRBD1 on 5 matching bases. CDR3 protein: CASSRRQSGANVLTF. CDR3 sequence (DNA): TGTGCCAGCAGTCGCCGACAGTCTGGGGCCAACGTCCTGACTTTC.